These 22 T cell receptor beta chains were all obtained from the same sample, sequenced in a study of read filtering for tumor transcriptome and immune sequencing (dated by TCRdb to between 2020 and 2021). Instrument used: Illumina HiSeq 4000. Starting from roughly 0.4 ug RNA, TCR libraries were constructed with the Immunoverse kit using molecular barcoded adaptors that cover the alpha/delta and beta/gamma chains. The raw public data were reprocessed by TCRdb itself: fastp quality trimming at Q25, MiXCR clonotype calling, in-frame beta chains only. Rows with one shared CDR3 protein collapse into an entry with the most common genes and DNA. In this sample the table shows approximately 50,000 distinct CDR3 sequences, roughly 20% of which occur a single time. The ten most abundant clones make up 17% of the sample. Material for sequencing was a population of CD138-negative cells sorted from bone marrow. Interpreted using the paper, the cell subset or site label stands for: bone marrow mononuclear cells depleted of CD138+ plasma/myeloma cells by negative magnetic selection. The origin of the receptors is a donor aged 40 or older with multiple myeloma.

On this clonotype: A much larger clone lies a single base off, so this may be a read error. The chain has TRBV5-8 and TRBJ2-1; possible D gene TRBD1, 7 bases. The V gene lost 7 bases and the J gene lost 2 bases, with 16 bases spanning the gap. CDR1 and CDR2 (germline): SGHTS, YDEGEE. CDR3 length equals 15 residues. CDR3 DNA sequence: TGTGCCAGCGGCTGGGGGGACAGCCCCTACAATGAGCAGTTCTTC. It yields the protein CASGWGDSPYNEQFF.

In this sample, this clonotype turned up many times. The gene calls are TRBV7-2 and TRBJ2-5; D is uncertain. The germline gives CDR1 SGHTA, CDR2 FQGNSA. This CDR3 is 15 amino acids long. The V and J ends lost 1 base and 3 bases respectively, with 12 bases between them. CDR3 bases: TGTGCCAGCAGCTTAGGACCGGGCCTCAAAGAGACCCAGTACTTC. Residues: CASSLGPGLKETQYF.

This clonotype is termed medium-sized. This chain uses TRBV4-1 with TRBJ2-1; D remains ambiguous. V was trimmed by 4 bases and J by 8 bases, leaving 12 bases between them. The CDR3 has 13 residues. CDR1 is MGHRA and CDR2 is YSYEKL in the germline V gene. In DNA, the CDR3 is TGCGCCAGCAGCCCTGAGCCCTCGGATGAGCAGTTCTTC. Translation: CASSPEPSDEQFF.

At least ten counts were recorded for this clonotype. CDR3 DNA: TGTGCCAGCAGTGATCGTGGAGAGACCCAGTACTTC. It codes for CASSDRGETQYF. This sequence joins TRBV6-1 and TRBJ2-5; D is undetermined. This CDR3 has 12 amino acids. Trimming removed 3 bases at V and 4 bases at J, with 6 bases between. The germline V gene encodes CDR1 MNHNS and CDR2 SASEGT.

For this clonotype: One base away lies a much larger clone, so this may be a sequencing read error. The J gene is TRBJ1-1, the V gene TRBV12-3 or TRBV12-4; D is uncertain. The CDR3 contains 13 residues. This CDR3 reads CACSSEVNTEAFF. For the CDR3, the DNA is TGTGCCTGCAGTTCAGAGGTGAACACTGAAGCTTTCTTT.

This clonotype was detected a few times. The CDR3 region has the DNA TGTGCCAGCAGGGACTCCCTGTACCAAGAGACCCAGTACTTC. Translating gives CASRDSLYQETQYF. This chain uses TRBV28 with TRBJ2-5; possibly TRBD2 for D (5 bases). CDR1 MDHEN and CDR2 SYDVKM come from the germline V gene. Deletions cut 6 bases from V and 0 bases from J, with 11 bases between. The CDR3 is 14 amino acids.

This chain uses TRBV6-6 with TRBJ2-6; D gene unclear. Germline CDR1 reads MNHNY; CDR2 reads SVGAGI (reference sequence). Trimming cost V 5 bases and J 0 bases, with 11 bases left between them. CDR3 length: 16 amino acids. The CDR3 spells CASSTPTVSGANVLTF. In DNA form, the CDR3 reads TGTGCCAGCAGTACTCCGACGGTCTCTGGGGCCAACGTCCTGACTTTC.

This clonotype was detected many times. The V gene is TRBV30, the J gene TRBJ1-1; TRBD1 matches at 8 bases. The CDR3 covers 16 residues. The V segment lost 3 bases and the J segment 3 bases; nucleotides outside the gene matches: 12. Germline CDR1 GTSNPN, CDR2 SVGIG (reference sequence). CDR3 DNA: TGTGCCTGGAGAAGTAACAGGGGGGCGAGGGACACTGAAGCTTTCTTT. Translating it yields CAWRSNRGARDTEAFF.

As for this clonotype: A much more abundant neighbour one base away suggests this may be a read error. The genes are TRBV6-6 and TRBJ1-1; 9 bases fit TRBD1. CDR1 is MNHNY, CDR2 SVGAGI, per germline (reference sequence). The CDR3 is made up of 16 amino acids. V trimming: 4 bases; J trimming: 0 bases; junction bases outside the gene matches: 6. The CDR3 nucleotides are TGTGCCAGCAGTTTCCACAGGGGGCCGGTGAACACTGAAGCTTTCTTT. Protein sequence: CASSFHRGPVNTEAFF.

The genes are TRBV11-2 and TRBJ2-7, with 15 bases aligning to TRBD2. V lost 5 bases to trimming and J lost 3 bases; unmatched junction nucleotides: 8. The CDR3 is 17 residues long. Per the germline V gene, CDR1 is SGHAT and CDR2 is FQNNGV. CDR3 in amino acids: CASSLRTSGGAVYEQYF. The CDR3 DNA reads as TGTGCCAGCAGCCTCCGGACTAGCGGGGGGGCGGTCTACGAGCAGTACTTC.

This clonotype was recorded many times. This chain joins TRBV29-1 and TRBJ2-1, with 10 bases matching TRBD2. CDR3 size: 14 residues. The ends lost 6 bases at V and 9 bases at J; junction bases unmatched: 11. Per germline, CDR1 SQVTM and CDR2 ANQGSEA. CDR3 bases: TGCAGCGTCAGGGGTAGCGGGAGGTTTAGTGAGCAGTTCTTC. Protein: CSVRGSGRFSEQFF.

A note on this clonotype: A far larger clone is a single base away, which makes a read error likely. The chain uses TRBV12-3 or TRBV12-4 and TRBJ2-1; D is ambiguous. The CDR3 has 12 amino acids. The DNA for the CDR3 is TGTGCCAGCAGCCACGGGTCGAATGAGCAGTTATTC. It translates to CASSHGSNEQLF.

This clonotype has just a few counts. The chain combines TRBV28 with TRBJ2-5, with TRBD2 matching over 13 bases. J gave up 4 bases and V 3 bases, and 5 bases lay outside the gene matches. CDR3 length: 16 amino acids. Germline V gene data show CDR1 as MDHEN and CDR2 as SYDVKM. This chain's CDR3 is CASSFQGTSGTETQYF. Written as DNA, the CDR3 is TGTGCCAGCAGTTTCCAGGGGACTAGCGGGACAGAGACCCAGTACTTC.

The chain recombines TRBV7-8 with TRBJ1-2, with 7 bases that match TRBD1. Per germline, CDR1 SGHVS and CDR2 FQNEAQ. Losses at the gene ends were 5 bases for V and 7 bases for J; bases not matched to a gene: 10. The CDR3 covers 14 residues. The CDR3 loop reads CASSTGTADPGYTF. CDR3 coding DNA: TGTGCCAGCAGCACCGGGACAGCTGACCCTGGCTACACCTTC.

This clonotype was counted at least ten times. The chain is built from TRBV18 and TRBJ1-5, with 7 nucleotides matching TRBD1. The CDR3 consists of 15 residues. Germline CDR1 is KGHSH and CDR2 is LQKENI. After removal of 5 bases from V and 4 bases from J, the junction contained 8 bases not matched to a gene. DNA for the CDR3: TGTGCCAGCTCAGCGGACAGGTGGGGGAATCAGCCCCAGCATTTT. This encodes CASSADRWGNQPQHF.

On this clonotype itself: It differs at one base from a far larger clone, so likely a read error. In nucleotides, the CDR3 is TGTGCCAGCAGCTTTAAGGGGAACAATGAGCAGTACTTC. Translated: CASSFKGNNEQYF. This chain connects TRBV7-9 to TRBJ2-7; D is possibly TRBD1 (5 bases). CDR1 and CDR2 from the germline V gene are SEHNR and FQNEAQ (reference sequence). This CDR3 region has 13 residues. The V gene lost 3 bases and the J gene lost 7 bases, with 13 bases spanning the gap. The whole variable domain, filled in from reference TRBV7-9 and TRBJ2-7, reads DTGVSQNPRHKITKRGQNVTFRCDPISEHNRLYWYRQTLGQGPEFLTYFQNEAQLEKSRLLSDRFSAERPKGSFSTLEIQRTEQGDSAMYLCASSFKGNNEQYFGPGTRLTVT.

This clonotype has a count of ten or more. The chain has TRBV3-1 and TRBJ2-2, with D possibly being TRBD1 (6 bases). The CDR3 spans 14 residues. The germline V gene has CDR1 LGHDT and CDR2 YNNKEL (reference sequence). V shed 2 bases and J shed 8 bases, with 12 bases lying between them. CDR3 sequence reads: CASSQPPGTGELFF. As DNA, the CDR3 is TGTGCCAGCAGCCAACCCCCCGGGACAGGGGAGCTGTTTTTT.

This clonotype was counted ten times or more. The CDR3 DNA reads TGTGCCAGCAGCCCACGTGGACTGGAGCTCTCGCTCGAGCAGTACTTC. The encoded protein is CASSPRGLELSLEQYF. The genes are TRBV12-3 or TRBV12-4 and TRBJ2-7; D is possibly TRBD2 (5 bases). V was trimmed by 6 bases and J by 6 bases, leaving 24 bases between them. This CDR3 is built from 16 residues.

This clonotype was found many times. This sequence joins TRBV10-2 and TRBJ1-6, with D tentatively TRBD1 (5 bases). The germline V gene has CDR1 WSHSY and CDR2 SAAADI. V was pared by 7 bases and J by 5 bases, with 9 bases between. The CDR3 is 13 residues long. DNA of the CDR3: TGCGCCAGCAAGGGGCCTAATAATTCACCCCTCCACTTT. Amino acid sequence: CASKGPNNSPLHF.

The chain uses TRBV7-9 and TRBJ2-2; no reliable D call. Per the germline V gene, CDR1 is SEHNR and CDR2 is FQNEAQ (reference sequence). The V end lost 3 bases, the J end lost 0 bases, and 5 bases lay between the germline ends. The CDR3 loop spans 14 amino acids. The CDR3 region has the DNA TGTGCCAGCAGCTTTGGGGCGAACACCGGGGAGCTGTTTTTT. This encodes CASSFGANTGELFF.

This clonotype came up many times. The chain joins TRBV12-3 or TRBV12-4 to TRBJ2-3, with TRBD2 identical over 11 bases. Trimming removed 2 bases from V and 5 bases from J; junction bases left unmatched: 6. The CDR3 runs to 16 residues. The CDR3 loop is CASSLLAGGRGDTQYF. CDR3 DNA sequence: TGTGCCAGCAGTTTACTAGCGGGGGGCCGAGGAGATACGCAGTATTTT.

This chain connects TRBV18 to TRBJ2-2, with D perhaps matching TRBD1 or TRBD2 (5 bases each). This CDR3 spans 14 amino acids. Germline CDR1 reads KGHSH; CDR2 reads LQKENI. Between the trimmed V and J ends, which lost 3 bases and 10 bases, there was a span of 15 bases. CDR3 sequence: CASSPSGRPSELFF. DNA for the CDR3: TGTGCCAGCTCACCGTCGGGACGGCCGTCGGAGCTGTTTTTT.